This record concerns one T cell receptor beta chain sequence. Its matching antigen is unknown. There are 16 residues in the CDR3. Between the trimmed V and J ends, which lost 5 bases and 2 bases, there was a span of 16 bases. The germline gives CDR1 SEHNR, CDR2 FQNEAQ (reference sequence). The donors were all Caucasian adults (living in Nashville, Tennessee). CD45RA+ naive and CD45RA-negative memory subsets were separated from CD4+ cells. The sample comes from a study of shared clonotypes between healthy human individuals. Overall study findings and caveats: On the whole, naive subsets had larger estimated richness than memory subsets had.

Sequencing used immunoSEQ multiplex PCR; TCRdb keeps in-frame clones, though not all of them. The sample lists approximately 250,000 clones, about 69% seen once, with around 10% in the top ten. The receptor was isolated from a young man in good health. Sequencing input: memory CD4+ T cells sorted from blood. Subset here: CD45RA-negative fraction. The chain has TRBV7-9 and TRBJ1-5; D is possibly TRBD1 (6 bases). The CDR3 sequence is CASSPGRGSGNQPQHF. DNA for the CDR3: TGTGCCAGCAGCCCAGGGAGGGGGTCGGGCAATCAGCCCCAGCATTTT.